This T cell receptor (beta chain) was obtained from a study of identical twins. Study-level findings and limits: Out-of-frame alpha sequences shared by twins showed excess low generation probability.

cDNA carried unique molecular identifiers, and a universal primer site was added by template switching. TCRdb used MiXCR to reprocess the 5' RACE reads, holding one entry per CDR3 protein. This sample has about 100,000 distinct CDR3 sequences, with less than 6.5% found just once. This clonotype was seen at least ten times. Its antigen is currently unknown. CDR3 size: 12 residues. CDR1 SGHNT and CDR2 YENEEA come from the germline V gene. Trimming removed 5 bases at V and 7 bases at J, with 12 bases between. This sequence joins TRBV11-3 and TRBJ2-7, with D unresolved. Sequenced: memory T cells sorted from blood. This TCR came from a woman aged 45-65 years in good health. CDR3 coding DNA: TGTGCCAGCAGCACCAACTCGGAAGAGCAGTACTTC. The encoded protein is CASSTNSEEQYF.